The subject of this entry is one T cell receptor beta chain. Its antigen is undetermined. Autoimmune disease history or systemic immunosuppression led to patients being barred. Sampling times: baseline, cycle 4 day 1, cycle 7 day 1. This entry comes from a study of OX40 agonist ivuxolimab in advanced cancers. General study findings and limits: At 0.1-3.0 mg/kg, partial responders had clonal expansion among the lowest observed.

CDR1 is MNHEY and CDR2 is SMNVEV in the germline V gene (reference sequence). The CDR3 spans 15 residues. V lost 5 bases, J lost 9 bases, and 9 bases stayed unmatched. Using immunoSEQ multiplex PCR, the repertoire was profiled, and TCRdb retains in-frame clones only, with some absent. The sample carries about 67,000 clones, 70% to 90% recorded once. The sequence was obtained from an adult with an advanced solid tumor such as melanoma, head and neck, liver or kidney cancer. V is TRBV27 and J is TRBJ2-1; 11 nucleotides agree with TRBD2. The material was CD4+ or CD8+ T cells sorted from blood, obtained in a trial of the OX40 agonist ivuxolimab. DNA for the CDR3: TGTGCCAGCAGTCAACTAGCGGGAGACTCCGGTGAGCAGTTCTTC. Translated: CASSQLAGDSGEQFF.